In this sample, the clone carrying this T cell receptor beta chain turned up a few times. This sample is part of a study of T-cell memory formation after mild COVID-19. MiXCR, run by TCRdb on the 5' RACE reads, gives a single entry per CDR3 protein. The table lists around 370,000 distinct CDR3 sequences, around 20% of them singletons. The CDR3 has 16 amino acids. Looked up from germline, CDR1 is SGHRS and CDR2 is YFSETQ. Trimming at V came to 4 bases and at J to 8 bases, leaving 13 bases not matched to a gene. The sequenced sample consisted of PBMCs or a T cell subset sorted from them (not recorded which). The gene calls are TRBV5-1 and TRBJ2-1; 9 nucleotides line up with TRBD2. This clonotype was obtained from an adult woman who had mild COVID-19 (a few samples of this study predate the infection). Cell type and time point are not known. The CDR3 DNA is TGCGCCAGCAGCCCGGGTGGTCCTAGCGGGGTCTATGAGCAGTTCTTC. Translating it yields CASSPGGPSGVYEQFF.